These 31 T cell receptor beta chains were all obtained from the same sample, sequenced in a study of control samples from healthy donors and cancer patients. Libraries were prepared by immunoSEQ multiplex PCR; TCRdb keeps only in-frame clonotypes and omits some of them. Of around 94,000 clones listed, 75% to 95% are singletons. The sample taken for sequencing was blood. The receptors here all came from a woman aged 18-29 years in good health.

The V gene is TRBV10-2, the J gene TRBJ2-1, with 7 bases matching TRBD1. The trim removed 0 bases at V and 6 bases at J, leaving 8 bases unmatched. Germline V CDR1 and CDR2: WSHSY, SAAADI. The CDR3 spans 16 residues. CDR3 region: CASSESRDSPSNEQFF. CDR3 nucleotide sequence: TGCGCCAGCAGTGAGTCGAGGGACAGCCCGAGCAATGAGCAGTTCTTC.

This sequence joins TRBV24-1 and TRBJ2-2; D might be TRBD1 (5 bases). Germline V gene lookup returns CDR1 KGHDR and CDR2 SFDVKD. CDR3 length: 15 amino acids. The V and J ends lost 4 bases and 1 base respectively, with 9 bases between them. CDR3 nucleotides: TGTGCCACCAGTGACGCGGACAAGAACACCGGGGAGCTGTTTTTT. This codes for CATSDADKNTGELFF.

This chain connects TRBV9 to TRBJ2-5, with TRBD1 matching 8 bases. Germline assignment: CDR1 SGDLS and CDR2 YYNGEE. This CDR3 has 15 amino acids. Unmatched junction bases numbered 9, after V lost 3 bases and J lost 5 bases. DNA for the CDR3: TGTGCCAGCAGCGCCAGCGGACAGGGTTTCGAGACCCAGTACTTC. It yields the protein CASSASGQGFETQYF.

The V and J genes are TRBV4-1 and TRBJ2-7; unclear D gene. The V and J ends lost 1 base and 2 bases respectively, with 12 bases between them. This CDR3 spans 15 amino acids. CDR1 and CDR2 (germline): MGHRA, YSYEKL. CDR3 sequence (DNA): TGCGCCAGCAGCCAAGTAGAGGACGGAACCTACGAGCAGTACTTC. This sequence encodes CASSQVEDGTYEQYF.

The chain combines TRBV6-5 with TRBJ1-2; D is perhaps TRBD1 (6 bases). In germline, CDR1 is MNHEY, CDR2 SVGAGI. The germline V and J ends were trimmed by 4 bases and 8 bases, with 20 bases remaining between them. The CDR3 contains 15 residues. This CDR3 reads CASSSPRGAMEGYTF. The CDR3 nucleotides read TGTGCCAGCAGTTCCCCTCGGGGGGCGATGGAGGGCTACACCTTC.

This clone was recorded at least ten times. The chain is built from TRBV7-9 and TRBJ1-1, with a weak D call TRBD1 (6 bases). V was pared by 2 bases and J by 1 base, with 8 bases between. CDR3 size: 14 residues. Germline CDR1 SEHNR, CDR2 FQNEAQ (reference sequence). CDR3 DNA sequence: TGTGCCAGCAGCTTAACACAGGGGAACACTGAAGCTTTCTTT. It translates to CASSLTQGNTEAFF. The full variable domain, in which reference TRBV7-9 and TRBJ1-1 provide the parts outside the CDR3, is DTGVSQNPRHKITKRGQNVTFRCDPISEHNRLYWYRQTLGQGPEFLTYFQNEAQLEKSRLLSDRFSAERPKGSFSTLEIQRTEQGDSAMYLCASSLTQGNTEAFFGQGTRLTVV.

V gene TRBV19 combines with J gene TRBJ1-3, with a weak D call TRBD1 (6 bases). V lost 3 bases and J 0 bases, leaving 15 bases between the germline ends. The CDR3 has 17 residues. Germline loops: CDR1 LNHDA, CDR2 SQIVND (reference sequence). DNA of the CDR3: TGTGCCAGTAGTATTATTCCGGACAGTTTCTCTGGAAACACCATATATTTT. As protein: CASSIIPDSFSGNTIYF.

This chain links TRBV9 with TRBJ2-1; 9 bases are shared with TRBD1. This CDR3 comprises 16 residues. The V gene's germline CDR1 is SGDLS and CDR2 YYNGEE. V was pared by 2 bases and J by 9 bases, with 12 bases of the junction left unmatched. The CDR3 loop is CASSVGEGQGRGEQFF. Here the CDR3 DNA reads TGTGCCAGCAGCGTGGGGGAGGGACAGGGTCGCGGTGAGCAGTTCTTC.

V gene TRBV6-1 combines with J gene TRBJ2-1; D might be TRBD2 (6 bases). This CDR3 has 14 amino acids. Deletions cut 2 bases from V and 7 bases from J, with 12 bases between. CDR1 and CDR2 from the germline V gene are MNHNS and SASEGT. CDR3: CASSEILAENEQFF. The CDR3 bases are TGTGCCAGCAGTGAAATACTAGCTGAAAATGAGCAGTTCTTC.

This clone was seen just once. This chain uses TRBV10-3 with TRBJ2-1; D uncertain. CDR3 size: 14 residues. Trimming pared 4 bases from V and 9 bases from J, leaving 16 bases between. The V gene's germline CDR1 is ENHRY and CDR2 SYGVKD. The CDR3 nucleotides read TGTGCCATCAGTGGAGCGAATACAGCCGGTGAGCAGTTCTTC. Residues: CAISGANTAGEQFF.

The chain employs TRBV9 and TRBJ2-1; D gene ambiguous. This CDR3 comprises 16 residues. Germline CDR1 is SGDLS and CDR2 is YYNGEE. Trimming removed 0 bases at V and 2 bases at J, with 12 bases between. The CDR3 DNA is TGTGCCAGCAGCGTAGAACTGGGGATCACCTACAATGAGCAGTTCTTC. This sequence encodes CASSVELGITYNEQFF.

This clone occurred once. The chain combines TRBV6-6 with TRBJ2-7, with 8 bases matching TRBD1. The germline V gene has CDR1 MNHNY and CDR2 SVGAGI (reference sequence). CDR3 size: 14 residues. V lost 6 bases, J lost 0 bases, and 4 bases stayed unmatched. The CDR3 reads CASRDRGGSYEQYF. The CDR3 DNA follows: TGTGCCAGCAGAGACAGGGGCGGCTCCTACGAGCAGTACTTC.

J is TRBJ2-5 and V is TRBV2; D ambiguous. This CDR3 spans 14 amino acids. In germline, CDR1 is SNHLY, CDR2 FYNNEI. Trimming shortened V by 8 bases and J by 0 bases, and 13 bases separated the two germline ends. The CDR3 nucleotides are TGTGCCAGCCAAGAGGCGTCGGACCAAGAGACCCAGTACTTC. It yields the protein CASQEASDQETQYF.

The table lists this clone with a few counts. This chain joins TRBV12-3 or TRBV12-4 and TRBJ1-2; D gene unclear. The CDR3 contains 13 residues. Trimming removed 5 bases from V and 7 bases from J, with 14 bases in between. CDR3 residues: CASSLQDLIGYTF. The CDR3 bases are TGTGCCAGCAGTCTCCAGGACTTAATTGGCTACACCTTC.

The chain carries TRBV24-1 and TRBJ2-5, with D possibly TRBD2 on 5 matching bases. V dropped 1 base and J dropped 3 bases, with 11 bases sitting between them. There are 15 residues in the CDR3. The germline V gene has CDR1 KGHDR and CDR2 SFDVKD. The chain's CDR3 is CATSDLTGSKETQYF. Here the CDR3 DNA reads TGTGCCACCAGTGATTTAACGGGGTCCAAAGAGACCCAGTACTTC.

The CDR3 reads CASSVGASQETQYF. CDR3 nucleotide sequence: TGTGCCAGCAGCGTTGGGGCAAGCCAAGAGACCCAGTACTTC. This chain connects TRBV9 to TRBJ2-5; possibly TRBD1 for D (5 bases). Trimming cost V 2 bases and J 1 base, with 9 bases left between them. The CDR3 spans 14 residues. Germline assignment: CDR1 SGDLS and CDR2 YYNGEE. Combining the CDR3 with reference TRBV9 and TRBJ2-5 gives the whole variable domain DSGVTQTPKHLITATGQRVTLRCSPRSGDLSVYWYQQSLDQGLQFLIQYYNGEERAKGNILERFSAQQFPDLHSELNLSSLELGDSALYFCASSVGASQETQYFGPGTRLLVL.

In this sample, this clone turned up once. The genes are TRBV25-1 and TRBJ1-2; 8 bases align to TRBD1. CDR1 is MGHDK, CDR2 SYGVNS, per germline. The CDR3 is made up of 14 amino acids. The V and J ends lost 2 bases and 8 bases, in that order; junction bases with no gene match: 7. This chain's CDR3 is CASSEKDRVDGYTF. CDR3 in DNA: TGTGCCAGCAGTGAAAAGGACAGGGTGGACGGCTACACCTTC.

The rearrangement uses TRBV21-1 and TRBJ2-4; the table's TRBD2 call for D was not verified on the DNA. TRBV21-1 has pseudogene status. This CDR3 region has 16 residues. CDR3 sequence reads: CASSTTSKTAKNIQYF. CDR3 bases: TGTGCCAGCAGCACGACTAGCAAAACAGCCAAAAACATTCAGTACTTC.

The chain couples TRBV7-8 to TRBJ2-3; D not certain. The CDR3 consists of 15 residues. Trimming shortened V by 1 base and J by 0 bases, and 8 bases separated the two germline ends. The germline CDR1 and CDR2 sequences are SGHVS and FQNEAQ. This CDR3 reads CASSLGLLSTDTQYF. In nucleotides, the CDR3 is TGTGCCAGCAGCTTAGGACTCCTTAGCACAGATACGCAGTATTTT.

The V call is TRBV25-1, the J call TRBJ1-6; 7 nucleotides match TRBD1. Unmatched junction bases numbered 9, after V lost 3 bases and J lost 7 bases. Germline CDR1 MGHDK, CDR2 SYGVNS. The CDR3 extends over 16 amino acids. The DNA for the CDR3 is TGTGCCAGCAGTGACCTCGGGGACAGTGGGAATTCACCCCTCCACTTT. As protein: CASSDLGDSGNSPLHF.

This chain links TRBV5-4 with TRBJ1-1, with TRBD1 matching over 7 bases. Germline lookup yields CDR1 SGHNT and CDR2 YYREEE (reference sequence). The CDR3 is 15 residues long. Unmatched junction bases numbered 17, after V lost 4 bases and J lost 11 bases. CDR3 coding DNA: TGTGCCAGCAGCCGGGGCCGCGGGACAGATGCCGTTGCTTTCTTT. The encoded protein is CASSRGRGTDAVAFF.

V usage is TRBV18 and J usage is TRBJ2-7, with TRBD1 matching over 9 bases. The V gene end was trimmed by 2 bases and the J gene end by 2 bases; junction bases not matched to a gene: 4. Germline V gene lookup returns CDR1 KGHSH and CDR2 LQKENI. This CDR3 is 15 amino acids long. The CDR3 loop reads CASSPSGQGAYEQYF. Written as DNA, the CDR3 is TGTGCCAGCTCACCATCGGGACAGGGCGCCTACGAGCAGTACTTC.

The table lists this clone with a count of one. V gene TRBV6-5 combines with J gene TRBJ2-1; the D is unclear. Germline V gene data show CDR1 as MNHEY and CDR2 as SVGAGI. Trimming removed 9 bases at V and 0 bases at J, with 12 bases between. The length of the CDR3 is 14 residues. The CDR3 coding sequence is TGTGCCAGTCGTGAGGAGAGCTCCTACAATGAGCAGTTCTTC. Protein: CASREESSYNEQFF.

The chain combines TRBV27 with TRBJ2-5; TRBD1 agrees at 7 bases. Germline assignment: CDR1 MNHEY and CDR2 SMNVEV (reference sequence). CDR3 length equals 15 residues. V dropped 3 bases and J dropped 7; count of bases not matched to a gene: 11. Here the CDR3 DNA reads TGTGCCAGCAGTTTCTCCGGGACAGAGCCAGGGACCCAGTACTTC. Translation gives CASSFSGTEPGTQYF.

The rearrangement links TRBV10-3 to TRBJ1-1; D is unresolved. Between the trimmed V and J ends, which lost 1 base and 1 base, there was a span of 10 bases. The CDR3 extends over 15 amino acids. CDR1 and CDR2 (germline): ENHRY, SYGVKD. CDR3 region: CAISEFGEGNTEAFF. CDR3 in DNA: TGTGCCATCAGTGAGTTCGGGGAGGGGAACACTGAAGCTTTCTTT.

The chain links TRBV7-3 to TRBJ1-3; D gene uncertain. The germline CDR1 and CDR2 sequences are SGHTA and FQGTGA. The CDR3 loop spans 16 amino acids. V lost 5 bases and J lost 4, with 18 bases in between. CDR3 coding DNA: TGTGCCAGCAGCCCTTTCGCAGCAGGTTCCGGAAACACCATATATTTT. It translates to CASSPFAAGSGNTIYF.

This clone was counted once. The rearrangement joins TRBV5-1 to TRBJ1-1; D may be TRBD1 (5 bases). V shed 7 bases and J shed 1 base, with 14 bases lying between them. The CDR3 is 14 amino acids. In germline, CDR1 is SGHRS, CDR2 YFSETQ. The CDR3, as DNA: TGCGCCAGCTCCGGGGCAGGAGGGAACACTGAAGCTTTCTTT. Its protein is CASSGAGGNTEAFF.

In nucleotides, the CDR3 is TGTGCCAGCATCACCCCTCGGCAGGTGAACTATGGCTACACCTTC. Translation gives CASITPRQVNYGYTF. This chain links TRBV5-6 with TRBJ1-2; D is unclear. CDR3 length: 15 residues. With 6 bases removed from V and 2 bases from J, the gap between germline ends came to 17 bases. CDR1 and CDR2 from the germline V gene are SGHDT and YYEEEE.

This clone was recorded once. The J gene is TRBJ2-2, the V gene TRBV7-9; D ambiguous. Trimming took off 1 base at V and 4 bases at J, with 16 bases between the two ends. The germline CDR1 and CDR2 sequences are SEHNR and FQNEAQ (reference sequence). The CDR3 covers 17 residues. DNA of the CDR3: TGTGCCAGCAGCTTAGAGTCGGGCCCGTCCCCCACCGGGGAGCTGTTTTTT. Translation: CASSLESGPSPTGELFF.

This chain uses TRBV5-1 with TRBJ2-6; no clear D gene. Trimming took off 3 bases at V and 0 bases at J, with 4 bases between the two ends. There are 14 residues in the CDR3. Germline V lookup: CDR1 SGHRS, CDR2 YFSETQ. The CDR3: CASSSDSGANVLTF. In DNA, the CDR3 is TGCGCCAGCAGCTCGGACTCTGGGGCCAACGTCCTGACTTTC.

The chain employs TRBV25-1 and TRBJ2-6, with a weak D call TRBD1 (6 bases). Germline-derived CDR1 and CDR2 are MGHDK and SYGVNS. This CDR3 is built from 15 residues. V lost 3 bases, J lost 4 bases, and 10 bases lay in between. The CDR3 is CASSDQGRGANVLTF. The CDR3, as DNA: TGTGCCAGCAGTGATCAGGGGAGAGGGGCCAACGTCCTGACTTTC. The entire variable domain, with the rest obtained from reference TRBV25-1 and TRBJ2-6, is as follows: EADIYQTPRYLVIGTGKKITLECSQTMGHDKMYWYQQDPGMELHLIHYSYGVNSTEKGDLSSESTVSRIRTEHFPLTLESARPSHTSQYLCASSDQGRGANVLTFGAGSRLTVL.